Listed here are 9 T cell receptor beta chains from one sample, sequenced in a study of blood T cell repertoires in COVID-19 (dated by TCRdb to the early 2020s). Library preparation was by the immunoSEQ multiplex PCR assay. Here the immuneACCESS table is served through TCRdb, limited to in-frame sequences with V and J called. Missing clones are a known gap in these copies; in checked studies unresolved V genes cover under half, and the rest lacks a known reason. This sample holds 100,000 to 150,000 clones; 88% were observed only once. About 9.3% of the sample belongs to the ten largest clones. Source material: peripheral blood. These receptors all stem from a man aged 45-65 years with acute or convalescent COVID-19.

The chain combines TRBV14 with TRBJ1-2, with D uncertain. The CDR3 extends over 16 amino acids. Trimming stripped 3 bases from V and 4 bases from J, with 18 bases between. Germline-derived CDR1 and CDR2 are SGHDN and FVKESK. CDR3: CASSHSGLLDLYGYTF. For the CDR3, the DNA is TGTGCCAGCAGCCATTCGGGGTTGTTGGACCTCTATGGCTACACCTTC.

This chain links TRBV19 with TRBJ2-1, with D perhaps matching TRBD2 (5 bases). The CDR3 consists of 16 residues. V dropped 5 bases and J dropped 8 bases, with 22 bases sitting between them. The germline CDR1 and CDR2 sequences are LNHDA and SQIVND (reference sequence). CDR3 loop: CASSRPYGVIIDEQFF. In DNA, the CDR3 is TGTGCCAGTAGTCGGCCCTACGGGGTGATTATAGATGAGCAGTTCTTC.

This chain uses TRBV5-4 with TRBJ2-7; 9 bases are a match to TRBD1. CDR3 length: 14 residues. Looked up from germline, CDR1 is SGHNT and CDR2 is YYREEE (reference sequence). Germline trimming cut 4 bases from V and 5 bases from J; bases unmatched to any gene: 7. The CDR3 reads CASSTWTGADEQYF. The CDR3 DNA reads TGTGCCAGCAGCACCTGGACAGGGGCGGACGAGCAGTACTTC.

The chain recombines TRBV5-1 with TRBJ2-1; 10 bases fit TRBD2. The length of the CDR3 is 21 residues. CDR1 is SGHRS, CDR2 YFSETQ, per germline. Trimming took 0 bases from V and 1 from J; bases not matched to a gene: 16. The CDR3 protein is CASSLAINLASGSRSYNEQFF. In DNA form, the CDR3 reads TGCGCCAGCAGCTTGGCCATTAATCTGGCTAGCGGGAGTCGATCCTACAATGAGCAGTTCTTC. The full variable domain, with the rest looked up from reference TRBV5-1 and TRBJ2-1, is KAGVTQTPRYLIKTRGQQVTLSCSPISGHRSVSWYQQTPGQGLQFLFEYFSETQRNKGNFPGRFSGRQFSNSRSEMNVSTLELGDSALYLCASSLAINLASGSRSYNEQFFGPGTRLTVL.

This clone has a single count. This chain joins TRBV23-1 and TRBJ1-2, with unresolved D. TRBV23-1 qualifies as an ORF whose function is uncertain. CDR3 length: 16 amino acids. Trimming removed 2 bases at V and 2 bases at J, with 15 bases between. The CDR3 nucleotides are TGCGCCAGCAGTCAAGCCTGTACCCTGAGGAACTATGGCTACACCTTC. Translating it yields CASSQACTLRNYGYTF.

The chain carries TRBV27 and TRBJ1-6, with 7 bases lining up with TRBD1. Germline CDR1 reads MNHEY; CDR2 reads SMNVEV (reference sequence). This CDR3 region has 15 residues. V was pared by 3 bases and J by 10 bases, with 9 bases of the junction left unmatched. Here the CDR3 DNA reads TGTGCCAGCAGTTTCCTCGGACAGGAGGGATCACCCCTCCACTTT. Residues: CASSFLGQEGSPLHF.

CDR3 protein: CASGDRGADTQYF. The DNA of the CDR3 is TGTGCCAGCGGGGACAGGGGGGCAGATACGCAGTATTTT. The gene calls are TRBV7-9 and TRBJ2-3; 11 bases line up with TRBD1. V was clipped by 8 bases and J by 4 bases; unmatched bases: 2. Germline V gene data show CDR1 as SEHNR and CDR2 as FQNEAQ (reference sequence). This CDR3 has 13 amino acids.

This clone was seen a handful of times. This chain links TRBV10-1 with TRBJ2-2, with 9 positions matching TRBD1. This CDR3 contains 14 residues. V lost 5 bases, J lost 6 bases, and 4 bases stayed unmatched. CDR1 and CDR2 from the germline V gene are WNHNN and SYGVQD (reference sequence). CDR3 coding DNA: TGCGCCAGCAGTACCGACAGGGGGGCCGGGGAGCTGTTTTTT. It yields the protein CASSTDRGAGELFF.

The chain recombines TRBV9 with TRBJ1-5; 8 bases map to TRBD1. This CDR3 contains 16 residues. CDR1 and CDR2 (germline): SGDLS, YYNGEE. The trim removed 4 bases at V and 6 bases at J, leaving 12 bases unmatched. The CDR3 DNA reads as TGTGCCAGCAGCACCGGAGAGGGGACAGGCGTTCAGCCCCAGCATTTT. Encoded protein: CASSTGEGTGVQPQHF.